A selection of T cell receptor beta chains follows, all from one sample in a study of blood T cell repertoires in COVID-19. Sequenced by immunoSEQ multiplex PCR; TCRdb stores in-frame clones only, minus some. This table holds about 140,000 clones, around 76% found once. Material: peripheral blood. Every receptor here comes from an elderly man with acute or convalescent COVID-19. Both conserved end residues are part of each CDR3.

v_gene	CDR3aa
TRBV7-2	CASSRGTGTGFGYTF
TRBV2	CASSYPRRDTEAFF
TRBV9	CASSGGQFRNEQFF
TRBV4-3	CASSQDSNSPNYGYTF
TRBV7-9	CASSTYRGPDYEQYF
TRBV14	CASSQGIGQGSEGYTF
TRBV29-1	CSVGQGASYGYTF
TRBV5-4	CASRIQGVGEKLFF
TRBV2	CASSEGYQPQHF
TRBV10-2	CASSGRGPYEQYF
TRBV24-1	CATSPQSADTQYF
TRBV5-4	CASSFSPDISLYEQYF
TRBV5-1	CASSLEGTATGELFF
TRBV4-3	CASSLGLGSEQYF
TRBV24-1	CATSVGGARETQYF
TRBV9	CASSPRSRQNTQYF
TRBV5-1	CASSLMKGGEKLFF
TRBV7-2	CASSLALSSLAAVGDTQYF
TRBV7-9	CASSPRENSPLHF
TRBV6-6	CASSYPLEQNTEAFF
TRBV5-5	CASSFGGATNEKLFF
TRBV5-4	CASSLGTDLGEQYF
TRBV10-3	CAISESSRVNFVGANVLTF
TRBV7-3	CASSNDRNYGYTF
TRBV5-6	CASSSYGDEQFF
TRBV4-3	CASSQDRDGQTPLHF
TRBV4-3	CASSQVGGGITDTQYF
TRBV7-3	CASSLTPQGTDTQYF
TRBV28	CASSPGWGELFF
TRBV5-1	CASSLQGFHEQFF
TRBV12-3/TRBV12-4	CASGGRADSPLHF
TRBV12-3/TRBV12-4	CASSSDSSEQYF
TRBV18	CASSPDRNEQYF
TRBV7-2	CASSYLTNEKLFF
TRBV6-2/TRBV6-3	CASSYSGQGPYEQYF
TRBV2	CASRGGGWETQYF
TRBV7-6	CASSLVGGSGPGELFF
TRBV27	CASSLAGAWETQYF
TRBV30	CAWSQTDTLGYTF
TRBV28	CASSFDEGGEAFF
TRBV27	CASRQGGTNEKLFF
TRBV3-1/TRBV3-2	CASSTRTVPANLNTEAFF
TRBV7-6	CASSQGPGLNQETQYF
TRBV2	CASKTPRQGGHDEQYF
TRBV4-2	CASSRLTGNTEAFF
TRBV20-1	CSASNLDRGPEQYF
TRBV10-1	CASSKKLRAGGFQETQYF
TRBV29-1	CSAMGGGGTDTQYF
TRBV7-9	CASSLGWGLQETQYF
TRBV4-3	CASSQEVRDSYEQYF
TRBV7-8	CASSSLNLNTEAFF
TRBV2	CASSERAGALRRELFF
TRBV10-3	CAITRQGGTGELFF
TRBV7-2	CASSQKGGVSRYEQYF
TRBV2	CASRGDSHEQYF
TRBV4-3	CASSQPTSGGDNEQFF
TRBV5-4	CASSSPRTNYGYTF
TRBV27	CASSLKRATYEQYF
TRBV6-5	CASSRGALRNTEAFF
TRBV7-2	CASSPGTALEKLFF